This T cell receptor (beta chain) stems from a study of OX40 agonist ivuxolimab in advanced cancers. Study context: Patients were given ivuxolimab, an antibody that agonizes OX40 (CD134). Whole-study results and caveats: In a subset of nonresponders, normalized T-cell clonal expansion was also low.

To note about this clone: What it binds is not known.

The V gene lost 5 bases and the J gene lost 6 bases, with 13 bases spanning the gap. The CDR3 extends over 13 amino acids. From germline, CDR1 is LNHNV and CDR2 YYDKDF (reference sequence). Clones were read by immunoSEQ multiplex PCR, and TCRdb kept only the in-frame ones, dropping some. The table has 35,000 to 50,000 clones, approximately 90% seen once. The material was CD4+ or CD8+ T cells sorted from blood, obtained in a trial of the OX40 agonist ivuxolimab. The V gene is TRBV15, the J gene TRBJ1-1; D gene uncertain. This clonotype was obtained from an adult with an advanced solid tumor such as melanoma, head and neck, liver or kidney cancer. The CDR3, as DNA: TGTGCCACCAGCCCCTCACGAAAGGCTGAAGCTTTCTTT. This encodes CATSPSRKAEAFF. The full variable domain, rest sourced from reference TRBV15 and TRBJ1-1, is DAMVIQNPRYQVTQFGKPVTLSCSQTLNHNVMYWYQQKSSQAPKLLFHYYDKDFNNEADTPDNFQSRRPNTSFCFLDIRSPGLGDTAMYLCATSPSRKAEAFFGQGTRLTVV.